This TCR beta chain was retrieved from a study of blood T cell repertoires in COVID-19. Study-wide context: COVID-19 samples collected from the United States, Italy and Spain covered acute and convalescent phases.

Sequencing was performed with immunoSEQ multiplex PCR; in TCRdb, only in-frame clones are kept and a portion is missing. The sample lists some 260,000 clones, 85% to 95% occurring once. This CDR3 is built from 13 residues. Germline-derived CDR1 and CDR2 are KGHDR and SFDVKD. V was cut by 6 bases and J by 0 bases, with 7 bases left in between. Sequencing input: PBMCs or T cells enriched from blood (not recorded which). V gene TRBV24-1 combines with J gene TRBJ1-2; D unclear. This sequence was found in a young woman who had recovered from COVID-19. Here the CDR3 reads CATSPRTNYGYTF. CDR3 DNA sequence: TGTGCCACCAGTCCCAGAACTAACTATGGCTACACCTTC.